The sample holds many counts of the clone carrying this TCR beta chain. What it recognizes is unknown. The germline gives CDR1 SNHLY, CDR2 FYNNEI. V lost 6 bases and J lost 4, with 12 bases in between. This CDR3 spans 13 amino acids. This sample is part of a study of human T cells and chemical hapten exposure. Study-wide background: The scalp of each patient received a weekly diphenylcyclopropenone dose for the full roughly 22-week study. Patch tests applied 0.01% DPC to the upper back, read at 6 days. Findings and caveats of the study: No shift was seen in TCRs above 1 in 1000 frequency with DPC sensitization. While controls formed fewer of them, expanded TCRs formed significantly more large CDR3 similarity clusters.

TCRdb analysed the RACE reads with MiXCR anew, one entry per CDR3 protein. The sample gives about 380,000 distinct CDR3 sequences, about 6% of which show up once; about 5.6% is in the top ten. Time point indicated: patch test 2, 6 weeks after DPC sensitization. Treatment defined: therapeutic diphenylcyclopropenone sensitization with weekly scalp DPC. The genes are TRBV2 and TRBJ1-2; perhaps TRBD1 as D (5 bases). The material sequenced was whole blood, taken in connection with sensitization to the hapten diphenylcyclopropenone (DPC). The TCR was taken from a woman aged 18-29 years with alopecia areata. Some clones in this sample may be carry-over from other donors' samples. The CDR3 protein is CASRGDGRYGYTF. CDR3 in DNA: TGTGCCAGCAGAGGGGACGGGCGCTATGGCTACACCTTC.